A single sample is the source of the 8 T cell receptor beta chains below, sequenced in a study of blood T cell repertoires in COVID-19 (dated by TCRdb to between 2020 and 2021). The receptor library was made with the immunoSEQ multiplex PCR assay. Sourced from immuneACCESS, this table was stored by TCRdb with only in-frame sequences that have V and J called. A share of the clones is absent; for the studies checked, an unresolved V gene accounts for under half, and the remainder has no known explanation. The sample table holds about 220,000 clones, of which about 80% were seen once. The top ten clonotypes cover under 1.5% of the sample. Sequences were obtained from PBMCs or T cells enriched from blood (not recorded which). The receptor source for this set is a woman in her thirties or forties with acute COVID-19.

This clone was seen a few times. CDR3 region: CSASGGEGGYTF. In DNA, the CDR3 is TGCAGCGCCTCGGGGGGAGAGGGTGGCTACACCTTC. The rearrangement joins TRBV29-1 to TRBJ1-2; maybe TRBD1 (5 bases). From germline, CDR1 is SQVTM and CDR2 ANQGSEA. V gave up 7 bases and J gave up 7 bases, with 16 bases separating them. The CDR3 is made up of 12 amino acids.

The CDR3 loop is CASREAGRGNEQFF. CDR3 DNA sequence: TGTGCCAGTCGGGAAGCGGGGCGCGGCAATGAGCAGTTCTTC. The chain joins TRBV9 to TRBJ2-1; 7 bases line up with TRBD2. The CDR3 spans 14 residues. V was pared by 8 bases and J by 6 bases, with 11 bases of the junction left unmatched. In germline, CDR1 is SGDLS, CDR2 YYNGEE.

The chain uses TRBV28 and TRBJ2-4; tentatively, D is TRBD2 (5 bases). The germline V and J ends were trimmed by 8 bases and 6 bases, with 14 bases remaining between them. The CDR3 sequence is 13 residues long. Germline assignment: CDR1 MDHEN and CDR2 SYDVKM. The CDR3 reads CASGVSRGNIQYF. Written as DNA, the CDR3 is TGTGCCAGCGGCGTTTCCCGGGGAAACATTCAGTACTTC.

CDR3 DNA: TGTGCCAGCAGCCCCCTCGAGGTTGAAGCTTTCTTT. Translating gives CASSPLEVEAFF. The chain links TRBV7-9 to TRBJ1-1; D remains ambiguous. The CDR3 loop spans 12 amino acids. Germline-derived CDR1 and CDR2 are SEHNR and FQNEAQ (reference sequence). Trimming took off 5 bases at V and 7 bases at J, with 11 bases between the two ends.

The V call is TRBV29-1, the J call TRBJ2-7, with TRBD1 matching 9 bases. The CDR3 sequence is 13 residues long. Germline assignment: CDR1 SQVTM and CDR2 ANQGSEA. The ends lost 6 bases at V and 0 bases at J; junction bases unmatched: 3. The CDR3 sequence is CSVETGGSYEQYF. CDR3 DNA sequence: TGCAGCGTCGAGACAGGGGGCTCCTACGAGCAGTACTTC.

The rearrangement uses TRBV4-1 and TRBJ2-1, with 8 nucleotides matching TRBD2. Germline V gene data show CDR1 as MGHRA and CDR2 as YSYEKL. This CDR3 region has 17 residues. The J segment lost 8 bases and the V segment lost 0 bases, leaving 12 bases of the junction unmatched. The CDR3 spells CASSQDPPGGALDEQFF. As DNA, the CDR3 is TGCGCCAGCAGCCAAGATCCCCCCGGGGGGGCCTTAGATGAGCAGTTCTTC.

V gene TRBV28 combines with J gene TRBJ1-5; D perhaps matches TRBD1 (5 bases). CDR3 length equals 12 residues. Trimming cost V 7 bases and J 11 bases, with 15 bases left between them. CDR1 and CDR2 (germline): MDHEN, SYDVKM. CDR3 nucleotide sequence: TGTGCCAGCATCATTCCGGGAGGGGCCCAGCATTTT. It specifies CASIIPGGAQHF. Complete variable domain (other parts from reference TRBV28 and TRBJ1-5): DVKVTQSSRYLVKRTGEKVFLECVQDMDHENMFWYRQDPGLGLRLIYFSYDVKMKEKGDIPEGYSVSREKKERFSLILESASTNQTSMYLCASIIPGGAQHFGDGTRLSIL.

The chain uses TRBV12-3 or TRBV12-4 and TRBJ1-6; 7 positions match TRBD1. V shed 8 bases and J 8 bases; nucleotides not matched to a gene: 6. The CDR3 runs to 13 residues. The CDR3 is CASSRQGDSPLHF. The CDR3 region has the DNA TGTGCCAGCTCCAGACAGGGTGATTCACCCCTCCACTTT.